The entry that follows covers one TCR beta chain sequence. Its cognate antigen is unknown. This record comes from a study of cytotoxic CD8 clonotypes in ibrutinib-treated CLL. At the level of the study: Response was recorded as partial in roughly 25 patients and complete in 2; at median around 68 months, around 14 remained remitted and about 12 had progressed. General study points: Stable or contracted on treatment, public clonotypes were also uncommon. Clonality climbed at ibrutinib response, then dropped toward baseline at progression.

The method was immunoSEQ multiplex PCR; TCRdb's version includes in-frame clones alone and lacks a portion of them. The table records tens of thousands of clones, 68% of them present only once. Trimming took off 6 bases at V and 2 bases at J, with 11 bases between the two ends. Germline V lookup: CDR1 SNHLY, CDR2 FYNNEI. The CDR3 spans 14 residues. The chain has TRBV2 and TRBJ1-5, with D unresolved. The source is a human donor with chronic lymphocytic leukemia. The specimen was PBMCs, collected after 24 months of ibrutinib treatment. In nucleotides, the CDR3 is TGTGCCAGCAGAGGCAGATGGGGCAATCAGCCCCAGCATTTT. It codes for CASRGRWGNQPQHF.